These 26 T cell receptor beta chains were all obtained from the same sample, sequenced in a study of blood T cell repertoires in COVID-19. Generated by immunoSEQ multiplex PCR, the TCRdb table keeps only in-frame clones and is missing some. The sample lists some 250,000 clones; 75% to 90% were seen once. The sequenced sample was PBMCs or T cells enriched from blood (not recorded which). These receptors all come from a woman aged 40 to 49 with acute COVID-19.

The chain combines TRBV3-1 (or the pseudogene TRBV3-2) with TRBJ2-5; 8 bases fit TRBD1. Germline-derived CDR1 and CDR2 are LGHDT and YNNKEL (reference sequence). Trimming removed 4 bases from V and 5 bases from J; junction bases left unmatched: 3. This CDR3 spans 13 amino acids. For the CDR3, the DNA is TGTGCCAGCAGCCTCCAGGGGGCTGAGACCCAGTACTTC. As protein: CASSLQGAETQYF.

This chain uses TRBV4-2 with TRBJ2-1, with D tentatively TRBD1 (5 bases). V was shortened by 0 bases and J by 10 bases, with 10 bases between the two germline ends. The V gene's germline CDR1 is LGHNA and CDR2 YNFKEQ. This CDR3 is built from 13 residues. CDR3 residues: CASSQDLHREQFF. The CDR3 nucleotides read TGTGCCAGCAGCCAAGACCTCCACAGGGAGCAGTTCTTC.

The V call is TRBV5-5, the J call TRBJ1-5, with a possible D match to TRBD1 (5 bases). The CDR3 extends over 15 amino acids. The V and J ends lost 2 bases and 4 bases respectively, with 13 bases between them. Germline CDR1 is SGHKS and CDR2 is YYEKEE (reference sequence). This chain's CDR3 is CASSFSATVNQPQHF. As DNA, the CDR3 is TGTGCCAGCAGCTTTTCGGCGACAGTGAATCAGCCCCAGCATTTT.

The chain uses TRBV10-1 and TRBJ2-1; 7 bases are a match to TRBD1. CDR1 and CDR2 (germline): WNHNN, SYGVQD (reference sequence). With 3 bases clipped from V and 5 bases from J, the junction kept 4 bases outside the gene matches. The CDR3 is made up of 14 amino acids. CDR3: CASSDPDRDNEQFF. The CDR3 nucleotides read TGCGCCAGCAGTGACCCCGACAGGGACAATGAGCAGTTCTTC.

CDR3 in DNA: TGTGCCAGCAGCTTAGCGCTAGGTAGCGGGAGGGCCCCGTACTTC. Translation: CASSLALGSGRAPYF. The chain employs TRBV7-9 and TRBJ2-5, with 11 bases aligning to TRBD2. Trimming took 0 bases from V and 13 from J; bases not matched to a gene: 10. Germline loops: CDR1 SEHNR, CDR2 FQNEAQ (reference sequence). The CDR3 totals 15 residues.

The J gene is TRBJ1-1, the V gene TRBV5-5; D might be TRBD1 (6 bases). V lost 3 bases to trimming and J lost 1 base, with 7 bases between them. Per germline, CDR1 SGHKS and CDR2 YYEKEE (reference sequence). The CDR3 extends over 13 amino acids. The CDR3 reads CASSWGQNTEAFF. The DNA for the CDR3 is TGTGCCAGCAGCTGGGGACAGAACACTGAAGCTTTCTTT.

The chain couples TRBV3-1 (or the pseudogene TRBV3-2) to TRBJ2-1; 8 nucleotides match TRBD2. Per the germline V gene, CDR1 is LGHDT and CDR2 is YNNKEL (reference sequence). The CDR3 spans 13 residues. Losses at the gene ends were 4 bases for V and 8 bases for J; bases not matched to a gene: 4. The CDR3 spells CASSREAGDEQFF. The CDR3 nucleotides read TGTGCCAGCAGCCGGGAAGCGGGGGATGAGCAGTTCTTC.

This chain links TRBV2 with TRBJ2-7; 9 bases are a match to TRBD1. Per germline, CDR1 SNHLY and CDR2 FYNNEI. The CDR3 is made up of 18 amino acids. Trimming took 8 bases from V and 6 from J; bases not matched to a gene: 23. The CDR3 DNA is TGTGCCAGCGAATTACCGGGACAGGGTAAGGGCCCCTTCGGCGAGCAGTACTTC. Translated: CASELPGQGKGPFGEQYF.

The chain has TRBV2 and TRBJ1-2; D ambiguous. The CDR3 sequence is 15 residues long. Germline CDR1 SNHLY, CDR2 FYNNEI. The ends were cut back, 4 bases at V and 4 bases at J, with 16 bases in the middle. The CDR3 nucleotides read TGTGCCAGCAGTGTTGCCCGTTCGGAGGGCTATGGCTACACCTTC. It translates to CASSVARSEGYGYTF.

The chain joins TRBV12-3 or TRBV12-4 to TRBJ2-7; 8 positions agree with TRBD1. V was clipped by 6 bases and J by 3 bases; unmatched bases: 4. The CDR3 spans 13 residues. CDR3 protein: CASRPTGGYEQYF. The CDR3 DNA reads TGTGCCAGCAGGCCTACAGGGGGCTACGAGCAGTACTTC.

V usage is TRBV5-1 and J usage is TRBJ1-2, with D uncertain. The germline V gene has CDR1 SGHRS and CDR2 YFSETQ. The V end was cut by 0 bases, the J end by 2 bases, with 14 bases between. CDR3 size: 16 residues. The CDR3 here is CASSLDNSGLNYGYTF. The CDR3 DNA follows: TGCGCCAGCAGCTTGGACAATTCAGGATTAAACTATGGCTACACCTTC.

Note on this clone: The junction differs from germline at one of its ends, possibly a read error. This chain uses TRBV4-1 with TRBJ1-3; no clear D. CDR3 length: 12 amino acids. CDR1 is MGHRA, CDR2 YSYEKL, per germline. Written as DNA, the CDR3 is TGCGCCAGCAGCCAAGATCTGACAACCCAACATTTT. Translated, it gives CASSQDLTTQHF.

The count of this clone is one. The CDR3 DNA follows: TGTGCCAGCAGCTTAAGTAGCGGGGCCTACAATGAGCAGTTCTTC. As protein: CASSLSSGAYNEQFF. The chain carries TRBV7-6 and TRBJ2-1; TRBD2 aligns across 8 bases. The CDR3 has 15 residues. With 2 bases clipped from V and 2 bases from J, the junction kept 2 bases outside the gene matches. The germline gives CDR1 SGHVS, CDR2 FNYEAQ.

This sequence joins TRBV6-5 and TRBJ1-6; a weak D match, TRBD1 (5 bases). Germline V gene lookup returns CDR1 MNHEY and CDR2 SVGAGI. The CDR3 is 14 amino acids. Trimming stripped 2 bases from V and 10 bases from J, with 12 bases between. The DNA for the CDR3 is TGTGCCAGCAGTTACCCGGGCCAGGGATCACCCCTCCACTTT. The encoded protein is CASSYPGQGSPLHF.

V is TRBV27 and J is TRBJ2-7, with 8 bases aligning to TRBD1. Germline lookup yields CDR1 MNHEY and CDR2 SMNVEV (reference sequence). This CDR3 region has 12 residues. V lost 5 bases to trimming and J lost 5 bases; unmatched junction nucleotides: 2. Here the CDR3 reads CASSRQGNEQYF. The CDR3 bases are TGTGCCAGCAGTCGACAGGGGAACGAGCAGTACTTC.

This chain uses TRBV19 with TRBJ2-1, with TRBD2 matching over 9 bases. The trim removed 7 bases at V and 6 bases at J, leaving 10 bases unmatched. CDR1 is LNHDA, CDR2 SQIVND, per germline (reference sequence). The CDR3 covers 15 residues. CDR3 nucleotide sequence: TGTGCCAGTATCCCCTTAGCGGGAGAGGTCAATGAGCAGTTCTTC. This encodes CASIPLAGEVNEQFF.

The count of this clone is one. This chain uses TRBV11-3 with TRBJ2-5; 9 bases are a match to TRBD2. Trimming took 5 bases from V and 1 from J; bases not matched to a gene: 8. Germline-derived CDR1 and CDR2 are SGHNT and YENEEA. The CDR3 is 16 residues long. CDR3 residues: CASSMIAGAIQETQYF. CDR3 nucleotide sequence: TGTGCCAGCAGCATGATAGCGGGAGCAATCCAAGAGACCCAGTACTTC.

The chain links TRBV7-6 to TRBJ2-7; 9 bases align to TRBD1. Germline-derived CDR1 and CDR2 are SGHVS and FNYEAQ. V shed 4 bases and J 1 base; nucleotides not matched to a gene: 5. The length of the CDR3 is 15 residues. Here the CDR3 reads CASSWGTGKSYEQYF. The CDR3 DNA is TGTGCCAGCAGCTGGGGGACAGGGAAATCCTACGAGCAGTACTTC.

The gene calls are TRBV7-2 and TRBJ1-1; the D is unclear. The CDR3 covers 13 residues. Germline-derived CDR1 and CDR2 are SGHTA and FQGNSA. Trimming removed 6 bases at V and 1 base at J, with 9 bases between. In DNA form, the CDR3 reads TGTGCCAGCAGTTCGACTCGGAACACTGAAGCTTTCTTT. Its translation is CASSSTRNTEAFF.

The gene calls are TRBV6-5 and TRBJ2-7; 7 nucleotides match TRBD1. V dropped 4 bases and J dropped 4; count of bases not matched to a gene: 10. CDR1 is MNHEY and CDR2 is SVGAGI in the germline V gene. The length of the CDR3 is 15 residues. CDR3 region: CASSSSRTGPYEQYF. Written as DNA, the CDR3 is TGTGCCAGCAGTTCCTCCCGGACAGGCCCGTACGAGCAGTACTTC.

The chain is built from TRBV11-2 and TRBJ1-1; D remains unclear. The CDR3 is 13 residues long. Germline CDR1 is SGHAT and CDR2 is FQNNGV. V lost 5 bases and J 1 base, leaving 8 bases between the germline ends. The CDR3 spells CASSQESNTEAFF. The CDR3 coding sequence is TGTGCCAGCAGCCAGGAATCGAACACTGAAGCTTTCTTT.

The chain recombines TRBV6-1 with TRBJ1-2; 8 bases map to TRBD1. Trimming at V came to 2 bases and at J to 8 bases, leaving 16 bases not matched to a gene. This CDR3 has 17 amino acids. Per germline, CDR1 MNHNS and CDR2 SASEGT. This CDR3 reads CASSEFKSVGRGRGYTF. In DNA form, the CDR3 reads TGTGCCAGCAGTGAATTCAAATCGGTCGGCAGGGGGCGAGGCTACACCTTC.

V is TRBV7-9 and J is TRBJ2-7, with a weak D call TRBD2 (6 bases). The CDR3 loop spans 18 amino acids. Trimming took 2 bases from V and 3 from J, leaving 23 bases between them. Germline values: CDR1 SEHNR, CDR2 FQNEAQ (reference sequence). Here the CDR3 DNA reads TGTGCCAGCAGCTTAAGGGGATCGAGCGGGTACCTCTTCTACGAGCAGTACTTC. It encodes CASSLRGSSGYLFYEQYF.

The CDR3 region is CAAQTGLYQPQHF. The CDR3 nucleotides are TGTGCCGCGCAGACAGGGCTCTATCAGCCCCAGCATTTT. The chain is built from TRBV24-1 and TRBJ1-5, with 7 bases aligning to TRBD1. This CDR3 is built from 13 residues. The ends lost 12 bases at V and 5 bases at J; junction bases unmatched: 9. The germline V gene has CDR1 KGHDR and CDR2 SFDVKD.

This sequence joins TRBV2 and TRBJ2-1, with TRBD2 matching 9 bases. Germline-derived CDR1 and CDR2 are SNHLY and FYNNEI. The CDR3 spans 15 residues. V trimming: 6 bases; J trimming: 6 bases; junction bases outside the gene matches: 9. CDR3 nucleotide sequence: TGTGCCAGCAGGGGACTAGCCCTCTCGCGCAATGAGCAGTTCTTC. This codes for CASRGLALSRNEQFF.

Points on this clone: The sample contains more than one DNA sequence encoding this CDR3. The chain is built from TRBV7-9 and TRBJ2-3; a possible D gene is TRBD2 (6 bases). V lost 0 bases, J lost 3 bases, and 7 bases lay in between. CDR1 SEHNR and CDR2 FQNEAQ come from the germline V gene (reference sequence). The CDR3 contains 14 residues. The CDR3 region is CASSLAGGTDTQYF. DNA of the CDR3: TGTGCCAGCAGCTTAGCGGGAGGTACAGATACGCAGTATTTT. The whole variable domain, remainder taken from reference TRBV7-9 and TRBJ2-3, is DTGVSQNPRHKITKRGQNVTFRCDPISEHNRLYWYRQTLGQGPEFLTYFQNEAQLEKSRLLSDRFSAERPKGSFSTLEIQRTEQGDSAMYLCASSLAGGTDTQYFGPGTRLTVL.